These 30 T cell receptor beta chains share one sample of origin, sequenced in a study of brain T cells in children with intractable seizures. Time point reported: blood from clinic visit 5 months post-surgery; TSC patient then seizure free. Sequencing was performed with immunoSEQ multiplex PCR; in TCRdb, only in-frame clones are kept and a portion is missing. The table includes under 400,000 clones, over 85% detected once. The material was peripheral blood, obtained less than 6 months after surgery. These receptors originate from a boy less than two years old with tuberous sclerosis and intractable seizures.

The chain combines TRBV30 with TRBJ1-1; D not resolved. The CDR3 runs 15 residues. Germline CDR1 reads GTSNPN; CDR2 reads SVGIG (reference sequence). V lost 2 bases, J lost 1 base, and 14 bases lay in between. CDR3 in DNA: TGTGCCTGGAGTCTCACCCTACTAGGGAACACTGAAGCTTTCTTT. The encoded protein is CAWSLTLLGNTEAFF.

The V and J genes are TRBV3-1 (or the pseudogene TRBV3-2) and TRBJ2-1; the match to TRBD2 covers 13 bases. The CDR3 extends over 15 amino acids. Germline loops: CDR1 LGHDT, CDR2 YNNKEL (reference sequence). V was pared by 5 bases and J by 8 bases, with 6 bases of the junction left unmatched. The CDR3 here is CASSITSGGAYEQFF. For the CDR3, the DNA is TGTGCCAGCAGCATAACTAGCGGGGGGGCTTATGAGCAGTTCTTC.

J is TRBJ2-3 and V is TRBV5-6, with TRBD1 matching over 12 bases. This CDR3 is built from 18 residues. Germline trimming cut 3 bases from V and 1 base from J; bases unmatched to any gene: 9. Per germline, CDR1 SGHDT and CDR2 YYEEEE. The CDR3 coding sequence is TGTGCCAGCAGCTCCGGGACAGGGGGCTTTTATGGCACAGATACGCAGTATTTT. It codes for CASSSGTGGFYGTDTQYF.

CDR3 bases: TGTGCCAGTAGTGGCAGGGAATATGGCTACACCTTC. Residues: CASSGREYGYTF. The chain joins TRBV19 to TRBJ1-2; D is possibly TRBD1 (5 bases). The CDR3 has 12 residues. Germline V gene data show CDR1 as LNHDA and CDR2 as SQIVND (reference sequence). V was clipped by 5 bases and J by 5 bases, with 9 bases between them.

With regard to this clone: Other DNA variants within this sample encode the same CDR3. The V and J genes are TRBV19 and TRBJ1-2, with 8 bases that match TRBD1. The germline V gene has CDR1 LNHDA and CDR2 SQIVND (reference sequence). J gave up 4 bases and V 3 bases, and 4 bases lay outside the gene matches. The CDR3 consists of 14 residues. CDR3 loop: CASSIGQGAYGYTF. For the CDR3, the DNA is TGTGCCAGTAGTATTGGGCAGGGGGCCTATGGCTACACCTTC. Full variable domain (missing parts from reference TRBV19 and TRBJ1-2): DGGITQSPKYLFRKEGQNVTLSCEQNLNHDAMYWYRQDPGQGLRLIYYSQIVNDFQKGDIAEGYSVSREKKESFPLTVTSAQKNPTAFYLCASSIGQGAYGYTFGSGTRLTVV.

The chain carries TRBV2 and TRBJ1-6; TRBD1 might be the D (6 bases). Germline V CDR1 and CDR2: SNHLY, FYNNEI. CDR3 size: 14 residues. V lost 8 bases and J lost 3, with 11 bases in between. CDR3 nucleotides: TGTGCCAGCCGGCCGGACAGCTATAATTCACCCCTCCACTTT. As protein: CASRPDSYNSPLHF.

The rearrangement uses TRBV11-2 and TRBJ2-7, with D perhaps TRBD1 (6 bases). V was clipped by 5 bases and J by 7 bases, with 15 bases between them. The CDR3 totals 13 residues. Per the germline V gene, CDR1 is SGHAT and CDR2 is FQNNGV. The CDR3 DNA reads TGTGCCAGCAGCCCTTGGGGGCCATTAGAGCAGTACTTC. It specifies CASSPWGPLEQYF.

The chain employs TRBV7-2 and TRBJ2-1; TRBD2 matches at 14 bases. V shed 5 bases, J shed 5 bases, and the junction held 11 bases outside the gene matches. Germline V CDR1 and CDR2: SGHTA, FQGNSA. This CDR3 spans 18 amino acids. CDR3 amino acids: CASSPPGLAGAADNEQFF. DNA for the CDR3: TGTGCCAGCAGCCCACCGGGACTAGCGGGAGCCGCAGACAATGAGCAGTTCTTC. The full variable domain, completed using reference TRBV7-2 and TRBJ2-1, is GAGVSQSPSNKVTEKGKDVELRCDPISGHTALYWYRQSLGQGLEFLIYFQGNSAPDKSGLPSDRFSAERTGGSVSTLTIQRTQQEDSAVYLCASSPPGLAGAADNEQFFGPGTRLTVL.

The sample holds one count of this clone. The chain employs TRBV4-1 and TRBJ2-5; perhaps TRBD2 as D (5 bases). In germline, CDR1 is MGHRA, CDR2 YSYEKL. V shed 6 bases and J shed 3 bases, with 11 bases lying between them. The length of the CDR3 is 13 residues. The CDR3 sequence is CASREVGEETQYF. For the CDR3, the DNA is TGCGCCAGCAGAGAAGTGGGAGAAGAGACCCAGTACTTC.

V usage is TRBV4-1 and J usage is TRBJ1-5, with D unclear. V was cut by 0 bases and J by 5 bases, with 11 bases left in between. The CDR3 totals 15 residues. Germline CDR1 is MGHRA and CDR2 is YSYEKL. This CDR3 is CASSQEIRGYQPQHF. The CDR3 DNA sequence: TGCGCCAGCAGCCAAGAAATACGTGGATATCAGCCCCAGCATTTT.

This chain connects TRBV6-5 to TRBJ2-7; possibly TRBD1 for D (8 bases). The ends were cut back, 6 bases at V and 1 base at J, with 16 bases in the middle. The germline gives CDR1 MNHEY, CDR2 SVGAGI. The CDR3 spans 15 residues. CDR3: CASRTGGGPSYEQYF. CDR3 DNA sequence: TGTGCCAGCAGAACAGGGGGGGGGCCTTCCTACGAGCAGTACTTC.

The chain is built from TRBV9 and TRBJ2-3; tentative D call: TRBD2 (6 bases). CDR1 and CDR2 (germline): SGDLS, YYNGEE. V dropped 7 bases and J dropped 9 bases, with 12 bases sitting between them. The CDR3 extends over 11 amino acids. The CDR3 DNA reads TGTGCCAGCGGGGACTTCAAAACGCAGTATTTT. Protein product: CASGDFKTQYF.

The count of this clone is one. This chain links TRBV15 with TRBJ1-2; TRBD1 is a possible D gene (6 bases). Trimming shortened V by 0 bases and J by 8 bases, and 16 bases separated the two germline ends. The CDR3 runs to 15 residues. CDR1 is LNHNV, CDR2 YYDKDF, per germline (reference sequence). The CDR3 DNA is TGTGCCACCAGCAGAGATCCCAACAGGGAATCGGGCTACACCTTC. It codes for CATSRDPNRESGYTF. Combining the CDR3 with reference TRBV15 and TRBJ1-2 gives the whole variable domain DAMVIQNPRYQVTQFGKPVTLSCSQTLNHNVMYWYQQKSSQAPKLLFHYYDKDFNNEADTPDNFQSRRPNTSFCFLDIRSPGLGDTAMYLCATSRDPNRESGYTFGSGTRLTVV.

Note on this clone: The sample contains more than one DNA sequence encoding this CDR3. This chain joins TRBV5-1 and TRBJ2-6; the D is unclear. Germline-derived CDR1 and CDR2 are SGHRS and YFSETQ. V lost 1 base, J lost 0 bases, and 5 bases lay in between. The CDR3 has 15 residues. Written as DNA, the CDR3 is TGCGCCAGCAGCTTGCGGCCCTCTGGGGCCAACGTCCTGACTTTC. This gives the protein CASSLRPSGANVLTF.

The chain combines TRBV19 with TRBJ2-7; 10 positions match TRBD1. The CDR3 has 15 residues. Germline V lookup: CDR1 LNHDA, CDR2 SQIVND (reference sequence). V lost 3 bases, J lost 3 bases, and 5 bases stayed unmatched. This CDR3 is CASSIWDRGLYEQYF. In nucleotides, the CDR3 is TGTGCCAGTAGTATCTGGGACAGGGGACTCTACGAGCAGTACTTC.

This chain uses TRBV14 with TRBJ2-4, with 7 bases aligning to TRBD2. CDR3 length: 16 amino acids. The V and J ends lost 3 bases and 8 bases, in that order; junction bases with no gene match: 13. The V gene's germline CDR1 is SGHDN and CDR2 FVKESK. CDR3 protein: CASSHSALADRDIQYF. As DNA, the CDR3 is TGTGCCAGCAGCCATTCTGCCCTAGCGGATCGGGACATTCAGTACTTC.

This clone occurred once. This chain uses TRBV7-8 with TRBJ2-5; 10 positions match TRBD2. J was trimmed by 4 bases and V by 5 bases; bases with no gene match: 7. This CDR3 is 15 amino acids long. Per germline, CDR1 SGHVS and CDR2 FQNEAQ. CDR3 DNA: TGTGCCAGCAGCCCCACTAGCGGGAATCGAGAGACCCAGTACTTC. Translated, it gives CASSPTSGNRETQYF.

The rearrangement joins TRBV5-6 to TRBJ1-1; D gene uncertain. Germline assignment: CDR1 SGHDT and CDR2 YYEEEE. The CDR3 has 15 amino acids. V gave up 1 base and J gave up 5 bases, with 15 bases separating them. The CDR3 sequence: CASSLFPVGETEAFF. CDR3 bases: TGTGCCAGCAGCTTGTTCCCGGTCGGCGAAACTGAAGCTTTCTTT.

The chain is built from TRBV15 and TRBJ2-7; possible D gene TRBD2, 5 bases. The germline V and J ends were trimmed by 1 base and 5 bases, with 15 bases remaining between them. Germline V gene sequence: CDR1 LNHNV, CDR2 YYDKDF (reference sequence). The CDR3 totals 15 residues. CDR3 in amino acids: CATSRVATYPNEQYF. In nucleotides, the CDR3 is TGTGCCACCAGCAGAGTAGCGACTTACCCCAACGAGCAGTACTTC.

On this clone itself: Different DNA sequences within this sample yield the same CDR3. This sequence joins TRBV24-1 and TRBJ1-2, with D possibly being TRBD1 (6 bases). The germline V gene encodes CDR1 KGHDR and CDR2 SFDVKD. CDR3 length: 11 amino acids. Trimming shortened V by 6 bases and J by 5 bases, and 6 bases separated the two germline ends. The CDR3 loop is CATSQGYGYTF. CDR3 nucleotides: TGTGCCACCAGTCAGGGGTATGGCTACACCTTC.

A single count supports this clone. The rearrangement uses TRBV11-2 and TRBJ2-3, with D unresolved. The CDR3 loop spans 14 amino acids. Per germline, CDR1 SGHAT and CDR2 FQNNGV. The germline V and J ends were trimmed by 1 base and 9 bases, with 14 bases remaining between them. The DNA for the CDR3 is TGTGCCAGCAGCTTAGGTAATCGGGTAGGCACGCAGTATTTT. This translates into CASSLGNRVGTQYF.

J is TRBJ1-2 and V is TRBV7-3; D remains unclear. The V gene's germline CDR1 is SGHTA and CDR2 FQGTGA. CDR3 length: 12 residues. The ends were cut back, 6 bases at V and 5 bases at J, with 10 bases in the middle. CDR3 protein: CASRPSDYGYTF. CDR3 nucleotides: TGTGCCAGCAGACCGTCAGATTATGGCTACACCTTC.

The rearrangement uses TRBV13 and TRBJ1-6, with D unresolved. The V end lost 2 bases, the J end lost 10 bases, and 21 bases lay between the germline ends. Germline values: CDR1 PRHDT, CDR2 FYEKMQ (reference sequence). The CDR3 loop spans 17 amino acids. The CDR3 nucleotides are TGTGCCAGCAGCTTAAAGGCGCGTTCGAGCTTGTGGTCACCCCTCCACTTT. Translated: CASSLKARSSLWSPLHF.

This sequence joins TRBV5-1 and TRBJ2-3, with TRBD2 matching 10 bases. V shed 0 bases, J shed 6 bases, and the junction held 19 bases outside the gene matches. This CDR3 has 20 amino acids. The germline CDR1 and CDR2 sequences are SGHRS and YFSETQ. The CDR3 DNA sequence: TGCGCCAGCAGCTTGGAGGCGAGCCTAGCGGGAGTTGGGGGGGCGGATACGCAGTATTTT. Residues: CASSLEASLAGVGGADTQYF.

The genes are TRBV7-6 and TRBJ1-3; no definite D call. Deletions cut 1 base from V and 0 bases from J, with 7 bases between. The V gene's germline CDR1 is SGHVS and CDR2 FNYEAQ. The CDR3 runs to 15 residues. The CDR3 loop reads CASSLEPNSGNTIYF. DNA for the CDR3: TGTGCCAGCAGCTTAGAACCGAACTCTGGAAACACCATATATTTT.

The chain uses TRBV25-1 and TRBJ1-6; tentative D call: TRBD1 (6 bases). Germline CDR1 reads MGHDK; CDR2 reads SYGVNS. The CDR3 length is 16 residues. V was shortened by 4 bases and J by 11 bases, with 21 bases between the two germline ends. Here the CDR3 reads CASSGSEGTITAPLHF. In nucleotides, the CDR3 is TGTGCCAGCAGTGGATCCGAAGGGACAATAACGGCACCCCTCCACTTT.

There are a few counts of this clone. The chain uses TRBV6-5 and TRBJ1-2, with TRBD1 as a possible D gene (5 bases). This CDR3 has 12 amino acids. The germline V gene has CDR1 MNHEY and CDR2 SVGAGI. Trimming pared 8 bases from V and 3 bases from J, leaving 10 bases between. CDR3 protein: CASRDVDYGYTF. CDR3 nucleotides: TGTGCCAGCCGGGACGTTGACTATGGCTACACCTTC.

This clone was observed a single time. The J gene is TRBJ2-5, the V gene TRBV2; D call uncertain. Trimming shortened V by 8 bases and J by 1 base, and 8 bases separated the two germline ends. The CDR3 extends over 12 amino acids. Germline V CDR1 and CDR2: SNHLY, FYNNEI. The CDR3 region is CASSLRQETQYF. CDR3 sequence (DNA): TGTGCCAGCTCACTACGCCAAGAGACCCAGTACTTC.

About this clone: Within the sample, other DNA sequences also encode this same CDR3. The chain couples TRBV7-9 to TRBJ1-3; D is ambiguous. The CDR3 has 12 residues. Trimming pared 3 bases from V and 4 bases from J, leaving 4 bases between. Germline V CDR1 and CDR2: SEHNR, FQNEAQ (reference sequence). This CDR3 is CASSLSGNTIYF. Here the CDR3 DNA reads TGTGCCAGCAGCTTGTCAGGAAACACCATATATTTT.

This chain uses TRBV29-1 with TRBJ2-7, with 7 nucleotides matching TRBD2. The CDR3 spans 14 residues. Trimming at V came to 0 bases and at J to 3 bases, leaving 5 bases not matched to a gene. The germline gives CDR1 SQVTM, CDR2 ANQGSEA. CDR3 DNA sequence: TGCAGCGTTGAAGATGTCAGGGAGGGCTACGAGCAGTACTTC. Translating gives CSVEDVREGYEQYF.